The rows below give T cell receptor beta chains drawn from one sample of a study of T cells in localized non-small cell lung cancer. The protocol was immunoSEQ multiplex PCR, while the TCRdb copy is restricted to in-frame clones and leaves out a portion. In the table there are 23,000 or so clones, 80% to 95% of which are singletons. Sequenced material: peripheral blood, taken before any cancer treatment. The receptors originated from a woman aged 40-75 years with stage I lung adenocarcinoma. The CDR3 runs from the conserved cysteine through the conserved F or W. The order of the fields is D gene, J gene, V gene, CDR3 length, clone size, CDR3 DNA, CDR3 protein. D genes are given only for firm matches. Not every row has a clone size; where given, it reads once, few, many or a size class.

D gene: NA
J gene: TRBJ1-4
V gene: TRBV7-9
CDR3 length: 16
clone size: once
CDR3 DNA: TGTGCCAGCAGCCCTTGGGGGGCGGCAACTAATGAAAAACTGTTTTTT
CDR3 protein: CASSPWGAATNEKLFF

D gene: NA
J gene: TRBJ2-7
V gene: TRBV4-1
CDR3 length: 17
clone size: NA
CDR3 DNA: TGCGCCAGCAGCCCCGATATCCGAATGACATCTCACTACGAGCAGTACTTC
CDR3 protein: CASSPDIRMTSHYEQYF

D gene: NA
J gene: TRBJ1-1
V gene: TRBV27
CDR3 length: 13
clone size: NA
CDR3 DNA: TGTGCCAGCGGCCGGGGGGGGAACACTGAAGCTTTCTTT
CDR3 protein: CASGRGGNTEAFF

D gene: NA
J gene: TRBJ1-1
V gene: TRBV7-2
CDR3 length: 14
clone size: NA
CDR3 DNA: TGTGCCAGCAGCCCCGGTGCGGCCAACACTGAAGCTTTCTTT
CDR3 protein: CASSPGAANTEAFF

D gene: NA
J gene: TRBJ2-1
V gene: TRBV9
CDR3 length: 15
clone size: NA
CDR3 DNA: TGTGCCAGCAGCCCCCCTATTAGCGGTTACAATGAGCAGTTCTTC
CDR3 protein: CASSPPISGYNEQFF

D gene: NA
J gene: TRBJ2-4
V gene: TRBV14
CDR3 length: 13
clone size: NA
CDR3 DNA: TGTGCCAGCAGCCAGGGAGCCAAAAACATTCAGTACTTC
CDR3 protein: CASSQGAKNIQYF

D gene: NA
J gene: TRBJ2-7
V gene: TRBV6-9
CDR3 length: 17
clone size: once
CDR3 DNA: TGTGCCAGCAGTTTCATAAGACACTCTCAATATTCCTACGAGCAGTACTTC
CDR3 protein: CASSFIRHSQYSYEQYF

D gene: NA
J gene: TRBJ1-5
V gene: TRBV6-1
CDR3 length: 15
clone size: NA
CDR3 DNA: TGTGCCAGCATGGGGGGTTGGAGTTTCAATCAGCCCCAGCATTTT
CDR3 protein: CASMGGWSFNQPQHF

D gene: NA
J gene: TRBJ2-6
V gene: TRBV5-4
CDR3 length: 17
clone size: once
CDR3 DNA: TGTGCCAGCAGCCAAGAAGAAGGGTTCTCTGGGGCCAACGTCCTGACTTTC
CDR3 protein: CASSQEEGFSGANVLTF

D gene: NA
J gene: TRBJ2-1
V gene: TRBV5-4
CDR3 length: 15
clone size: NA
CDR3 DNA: TGTGCCAGCAGCCTGGCGGCTAGCAGAGACAATGAGCAGTTCTTC
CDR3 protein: CASSLAASRDNEQFF

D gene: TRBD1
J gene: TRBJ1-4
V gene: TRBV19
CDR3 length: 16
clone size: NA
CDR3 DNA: TGTGCCAGTAGTACCCCGGGACAGCCTAAGGATGAAAAACTGTTTTTT
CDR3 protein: CASSTPGQPKDEKLFF

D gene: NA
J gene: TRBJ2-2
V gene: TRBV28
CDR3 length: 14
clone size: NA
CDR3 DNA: TGTGCCAGCAGAGGGCAGGGGAGTGCCGGGGAGCTGTTTTTT
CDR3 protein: CASRGQGSAGELFF

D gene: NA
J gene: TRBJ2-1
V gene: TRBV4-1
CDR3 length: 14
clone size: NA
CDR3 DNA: TGCGCCAGCAGCCTGCCTGGGGTCCACAATGAGCAGTTCTTC
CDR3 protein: CASSLPGVHNEQFF

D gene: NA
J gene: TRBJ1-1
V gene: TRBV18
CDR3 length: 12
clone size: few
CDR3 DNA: TGTGCCAGCTCATGGGAACTCCGGGAAGCTTTCTTT
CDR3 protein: CASSWELREAFF

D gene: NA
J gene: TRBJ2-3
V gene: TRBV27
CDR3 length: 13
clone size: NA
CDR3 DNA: TGTGCCAGCAGTTTGTTTGGGCTAGATACGCAGTATTTT
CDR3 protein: CASSLFGLDTQYF

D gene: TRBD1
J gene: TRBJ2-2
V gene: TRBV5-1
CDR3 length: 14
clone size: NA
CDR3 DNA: TGCGCCAGCAGCGCCGGGACAGATACCGGGGAGCTGTTTTTT
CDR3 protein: CASSAGTDTGELFF

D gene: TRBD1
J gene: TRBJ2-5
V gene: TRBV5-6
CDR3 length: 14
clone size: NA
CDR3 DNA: TGTGCCAGCAGCTTGACAGGGGTGGGGGAGACCCAGTACTTC
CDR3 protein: CASSLTGVGETQYF

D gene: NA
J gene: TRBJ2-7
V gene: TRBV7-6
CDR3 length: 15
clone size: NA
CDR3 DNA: TGTGCCAGCAGCTTAGAGGCAGGGCTAAGCTACGAGCAGTACTTC
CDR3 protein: CASSLEAGLSYEQYF

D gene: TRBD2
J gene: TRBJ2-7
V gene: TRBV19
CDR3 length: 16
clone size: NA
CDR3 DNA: TGTGCCAGTAGTAGGGGAGGGAAAGTTCCCCCCTACGAGCAGTACTTC
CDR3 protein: CASSRGGKVPPYEQYF

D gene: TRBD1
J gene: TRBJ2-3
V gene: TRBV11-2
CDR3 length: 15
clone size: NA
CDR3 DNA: TGTGCCAGCAGCCCCGACAGGGGGCGAACGGATACGCAGTATTTT
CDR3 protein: CASSPDRGRTDTQYF

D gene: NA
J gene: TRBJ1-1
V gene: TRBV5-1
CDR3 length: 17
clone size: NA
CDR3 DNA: TGCGCCAGCAGCTTGGCCGGAGGGAGGGGTATGAACACTGAAGCTTTCTTT
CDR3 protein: CASSLAGGRGMNTEAFF

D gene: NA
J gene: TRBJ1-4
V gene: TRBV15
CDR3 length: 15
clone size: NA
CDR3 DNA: TGTGCCACCAGCAGGACAGTGGATTATAGTGAAAAACTGTTTTTT
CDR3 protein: CATSRTVDYSEKLFF

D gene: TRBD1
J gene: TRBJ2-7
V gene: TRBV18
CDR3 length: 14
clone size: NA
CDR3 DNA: TGTGCCAGCTCACTAGACACAGGGGGGCACGAGCAGTACTTC
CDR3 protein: CASSLDTGGHEQYF

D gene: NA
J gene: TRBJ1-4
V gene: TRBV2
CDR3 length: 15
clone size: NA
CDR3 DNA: TGTGCCAGCAGTGAGAGATACACAGCGGATGAAAAACTGTTTTTT
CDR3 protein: CASSERYTADEKLFF

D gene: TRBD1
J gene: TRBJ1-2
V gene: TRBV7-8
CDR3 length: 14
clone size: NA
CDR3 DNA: TGTGCCAGCAGCTTAAATGACAGGGGGTATGGCTACACCTTC
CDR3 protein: CASSLNDRGYGYTF

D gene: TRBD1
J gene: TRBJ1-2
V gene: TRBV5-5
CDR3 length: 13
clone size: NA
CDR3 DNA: TGTGCCACTCAGACAGGGGATAACTATGGCTACACCTTC
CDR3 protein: CATQTGDNYGYTF

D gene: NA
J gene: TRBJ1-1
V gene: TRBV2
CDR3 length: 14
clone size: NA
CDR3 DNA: TGTGCCAGCAGGAACGGCCTTAGGGGCACTGAAGCTTTCTTT
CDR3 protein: CASRNGLRGTEAFF

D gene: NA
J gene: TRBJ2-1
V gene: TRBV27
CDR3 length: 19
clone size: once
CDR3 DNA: TGTGCCAGCAGCAGATCAATAGGCAGGAGCGGAGTCTCCTACAATGAGCAGTTCTTC
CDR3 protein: CASSRSIGRSGVSYNEQFF

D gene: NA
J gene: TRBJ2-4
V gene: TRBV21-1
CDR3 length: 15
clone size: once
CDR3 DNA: TGTGCCAGCAGCAAAGGGGGCAGGGGGAAAAACATTCAGTACTTC
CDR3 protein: CASSKGGRGKNIQYF

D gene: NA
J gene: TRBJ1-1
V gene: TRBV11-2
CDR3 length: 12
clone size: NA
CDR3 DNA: TGTGCCAGCAGGGGGGCCGGCACTGAAGCTTTCTTT
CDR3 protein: CASRGAGTEAFF

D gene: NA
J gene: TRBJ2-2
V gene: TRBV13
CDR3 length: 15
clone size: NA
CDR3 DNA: TGTGCCAGCAGCAGTTGGACCAGTAACACCGGGGAGCTGTTTTTT
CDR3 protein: CASSSWTSNTGELFF

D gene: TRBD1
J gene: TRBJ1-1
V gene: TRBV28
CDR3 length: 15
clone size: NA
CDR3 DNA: TGTGCCAGCAGTTCTCCGACAGGGGGCGAGATGGAAGCTTTCTTT
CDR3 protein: CASSSPTGGEMEAFF

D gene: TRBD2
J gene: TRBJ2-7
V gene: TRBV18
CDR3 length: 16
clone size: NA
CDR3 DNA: TGTGCCAGCTCACCATTAAGGCGCGGGGGGGGCTACGAGCAGTACTTC
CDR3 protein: CASSPLRRGGGYEQYF

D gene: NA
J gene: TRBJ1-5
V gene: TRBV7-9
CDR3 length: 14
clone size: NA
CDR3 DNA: TGTGCCAGCAGCTTAGGGGGGCAGAATCAGCCCCAGCATTTT
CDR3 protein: CASSLGGQNQPQHF

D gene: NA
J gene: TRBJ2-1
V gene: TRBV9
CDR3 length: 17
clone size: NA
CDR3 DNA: TGTGCCAGCAGCCTAAATAAGAGGGGCGGGGATAACAATGAGCAGTTCTTC
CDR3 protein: CASSLNKRGGDNNEQFF

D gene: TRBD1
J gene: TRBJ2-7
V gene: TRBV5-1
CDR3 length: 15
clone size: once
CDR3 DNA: TGCGCCAGCAGCGAAGACGGGACAGGGGGCTACGAGCAGTACTTC
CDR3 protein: CASSEDGTGGYEQYF

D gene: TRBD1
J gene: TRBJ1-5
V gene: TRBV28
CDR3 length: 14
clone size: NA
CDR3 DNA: TGTGCCAGCAGTTCAGGGGGAAGCAATCAGCCCCAGCATTTT
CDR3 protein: CASSSGGSNQPQHF

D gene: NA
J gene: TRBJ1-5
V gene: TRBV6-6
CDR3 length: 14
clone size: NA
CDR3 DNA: TGTGCCAGCAGTTTCAGGGGAACTGATCAGCCCCAGCATTTT
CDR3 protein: CASSFRGTDQPQHF

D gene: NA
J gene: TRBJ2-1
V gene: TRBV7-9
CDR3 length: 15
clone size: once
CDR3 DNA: TGTGCCAGCAGCTCCGGGGAGTCCCTACACAATGAGCAGTTCTTC
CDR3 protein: CASSSGESLHNEQFF

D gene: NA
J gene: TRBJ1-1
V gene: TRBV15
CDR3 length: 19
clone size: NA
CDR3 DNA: TGTGCCACCAGCAGAGTATCCTTGTGGCAGGGGTTAATGAACACTGAAGCTTTCTTT
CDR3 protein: CATSRVSLWQGLMNTEAFF

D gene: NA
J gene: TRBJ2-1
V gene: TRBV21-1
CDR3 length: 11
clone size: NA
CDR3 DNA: TGTGCCAGCAGCAAGGACAATGAGCAGTTCTTC
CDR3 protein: CASSKDNEQFF

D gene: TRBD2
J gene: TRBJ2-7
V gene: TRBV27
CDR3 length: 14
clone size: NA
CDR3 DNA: TGTGCCAGCAGTTTAGCGGGAGCCACCTACGAGCAGTACTTC
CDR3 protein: CASSLAGATYEQYF

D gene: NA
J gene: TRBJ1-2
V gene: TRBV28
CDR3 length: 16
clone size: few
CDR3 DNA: TGTGCCAGCAGACCTCCCGACTCGGACGGGGGAGGGGGCTACACCTTC
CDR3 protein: CASRPPDSDGGGGYTF

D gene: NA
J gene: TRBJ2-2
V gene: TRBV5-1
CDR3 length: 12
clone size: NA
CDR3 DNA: TGCGCCAGCAGCTGGGGTCCCCGGGAGCTGTTTTTT
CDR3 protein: CASSWGPRELFF

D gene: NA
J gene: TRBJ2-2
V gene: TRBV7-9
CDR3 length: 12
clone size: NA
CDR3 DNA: TGTGCCAGCAGCTTTTTCGAAGCGATTCTGTTTTTT
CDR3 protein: CASSFFEAILFF

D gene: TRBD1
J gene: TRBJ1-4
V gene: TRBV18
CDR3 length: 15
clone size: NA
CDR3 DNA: TGTGCCAGCTCAGACGTACAGGGGAGAAGGGAAAAACTGTTTTTT
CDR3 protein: CASSDVQGRREKLFF

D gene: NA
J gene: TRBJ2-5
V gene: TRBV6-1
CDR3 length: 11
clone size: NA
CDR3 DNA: TGTGCCAGCAGTGAACAAGAGACCCAGTACTTC
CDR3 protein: CASSEQETQYF

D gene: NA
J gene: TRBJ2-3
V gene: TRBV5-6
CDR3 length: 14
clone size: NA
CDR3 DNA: TGTGCCAGCAGCTTGGAGTTTAGCACAGATACGCAGTATTTT
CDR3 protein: CASSLEFSTDTQYF

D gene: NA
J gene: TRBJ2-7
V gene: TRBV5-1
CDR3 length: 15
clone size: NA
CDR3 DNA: TGCGCCAGCAGCCCATCGGTAGGGGGCTCCTACGAGCAGTACTTC
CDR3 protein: CASSPSVGGSYEQYF

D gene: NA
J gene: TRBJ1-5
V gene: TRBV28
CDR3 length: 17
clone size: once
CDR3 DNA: TGTGCCAGCAGTTCAGCTACCGGGACTCCTACCCACCAGCCCCAGCATTTT
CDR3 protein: CASSSATGTPTHQPQHF

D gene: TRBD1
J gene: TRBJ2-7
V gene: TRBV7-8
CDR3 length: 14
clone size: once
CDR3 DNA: TGTGCCAGCAGCTTATTACAGGGGGGAGGCGGGCAGTACTTC
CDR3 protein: CASSLLQGGGGQYF

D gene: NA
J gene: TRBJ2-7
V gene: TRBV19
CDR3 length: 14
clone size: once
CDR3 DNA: TGTGCCAGTAGTATAAATGGGATCCACTACGAGCAGTACTTC
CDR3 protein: CASSINGIHYEQYF